One T cell receptor beta chain is described in this entry. The data stem from a study of blood T cell repertoires in COVID-19. Overall study context: The origin of the acute and convalescent COVID-19 samples was the United States, Italy and Spain.

Here immunoSEQ multiplex PCR was the method, and the copy in TCRdb shows in-frame clones only, minus some. The data hold 300,000 to 350,000 clones, with more than 70% observed a single time. Germline CDR1 MNHNS, CDR2 SASEGT. V gave up 3 bases and J gave up 1 base; unmatched junction bases: 3. The CDR3 is made up of 14 amino acids. This chain connects TRBV6-1 to TRBJ2-7; 7 nucleotides align to TRBD2. The specimen was peripheral blood. This TCR was recovered from a man aged 30 to 39 with active or convalescent COVID-19. DNA of the CDR3: TGTGCCAGCAGTGAGGTGCGGGAGTCCTACGAGCAGTACTTC. This translates into CASSEVRESYEQYF.